Sequencing of this T cell receptor beta chain was carried out in a study of early stage breast cancer tumors. CDR3 size: 16 residues. The germline V and J ends were trimmed by 0 bases and 6 bases, with 14 bases remaining between them. The germline CDR1 and CDR2 sequences are LGHNA and YSLEER. The table came from immunoSEQ multiplex PCR; TCRdb's copy has only in-frame clones and leaves some out. The sample shows tens of thousands of clones, approximately 85% of them seen only once. This receptor was taken from a person in their fifties with breast cancer. This chain links TRBV4-3 with TRBJ1-4; unclear D gene. Input material: blood. Here the CDR3 DNA reads TGCGCCAGCAGCCAAGATTTGAGGAGCTCTTATGAAAAACTGTTTTTT. This gives the protein CASSQDLRSSYEKLFF.